Below, one TCR beta chain is given with its context. Germline values: CDR1 SGHAT, CDR2 FQNNGV. The CDR3 has 16 amino acids. Between the trimmed V and J ends, which lost 5 bases and 1 base, there was a span of 17 bases. This sample stems from a study of control samples from healthy donors and cancer patients. The assay was immunoSEQ multiplex PCR, and TCRdb's table has in-frame clones only and misses some. The sample shows 150,000 to 200,000 clones, about 90% of them seen only once. Sequencing was done on a sample of blood. The receptor's source is a man aged 25-40 years in good health. The chain is built from TRBV11-2 and TRBJ1-1, with D tentatively TRBD1 (6 bases). CDR3 nucleotides: TGTGCCAGCAGCCCCGGTAGGACAGCCAGGAACACTGAAGCTTTCTTT. Translated: CASSPGRTARNTEAFF.